The entry below describes one TCR beta chain. CDR3 size: 15 residues. Germline trimming cut 10 bases from V and 8 bases from J; bases unmatched to any gene: 13. This sample was taken from a study of blood T cells in healthy people across ages. A J-beta primer mix and a sample-barcoded 5' primer were used in a second PCR of about 6 to 12 cycles. TCRdb passed the 5' RACE reads through MiXCR, listing each CDR3 protein once. The sample yields over 1,500,000 distinct CDR3 sequences, about 49% seen once. The sequenced material came from blood. This TCR came from a middle-aged woman in good health. The chain has TRBV12-3 or TRBV12-4 and TRBJ2-1, with TRBD1 matching 11 bases. The CDR3, as DNA: TGTGCCACCGCAGTACGGGACAGGGGGTACGATGAGCAGTTCTTC. The encoded protein is CATAVRDRGYDEQFF.